A single sample gave rise to the 28 T cell receptor beta chains below, sequenced in a study of blood T cell repertoires in COVID-19. Profiling relied on immunoSEQ multiplex PCR, and the TCRdb table lists in-frame clones only, not all of them. The sample has 200,000 to 300,000 clones, 65% to 90% seen once. Material for sequencing was peripheral blood. All receptors come from a man aged 45-65 years with COVID-19, enrolled during active disease.

The V call is TRBV6-6, the J call TRBJ2-7; 7 bases map to TRBD2. This CDR3 comprises 14 residues. With 9 bases clipped from V and 0 bases from J, the junction kept 8 bases outside the gene matches. Per germline, CDR1 MNHNY and CDR2 SVGAGI (reference sequence). The CDR3, as DNA: TGTGCCAGTAAAGCGGGGCGTTACTCCTACGAGCAGTACTTC. Amino acid sequence: CASKAGRYSYEQYF.

V gene TRBV6-2 or TRBV6-3 combines with J gene TRBJ1-2, with D possibly TRBD1 on 6 matching bases. The CDR3 has 15 residues. V dropped 0 bases and J dropped 7 bases, with 15 bases sitting between them. Germline-derived CDR1 and CDR2 are MNHEY and SVGEGT. The CDR3 region has the DNA TGTGCCAGCAGTTACTCGACGGGCAGGGGCGTTGGCTACACCTTC. The encoded protein is CASSYSTGRGVGYTF.

The gene calls are TRBV6-5 and TRBJ2-7, with D uncertain. The germline gives CDR1 MNHEY, CDR2 SVGAGI. V lost 2 bases and J 6 bases, leaving 11 bases between the germline ends. CDR3 length: 13 residues. Here the CDR3 reads CASSYPPTSEQYF. CDR3 in DNA: TGTGCCAGCAGTTACCCCCCAACTTCCGAGCAGTACTTC.

This chain links TRBV30 with TRBJ2-7; 7 bases are shared with TRBD1. J lost 4 bases, V lost 0 bases, and 9 bases had no gene match. The CDR3 runs 15 residues. Germline lookup yields CDR1 GTSNPN and CDR2 SVGIG (reference sequence). The CDR3 region has the DNA TGTGCCTGGAGTGTACAGGGGACGTTCGCTTACGAGCAGTACTTC. This sequence encodes CAWSVQGTFAYEQYF.

This chain joins TRBV5-4 and TRBJ2-1, with 7 bases that match TRBD1. The V segment lost 2 bases and the J segment 7 bases; nucleotides outside the gene matches: 6. Germline V CDR1 and CDR2: SGHNT, YYREEE (reference sequence). This CDR3 region has 14 residues. DNA for the CDR3: TGTGCCAGCAGCTTTGTGGCAGGGGGTAATGAGCAGTTCTTC. Translating it yields CASSFVAGGNEQFF.

This chain joins TRBV3-1 (or the pseudogene TRBV3-2) and TRBJ1-6, with 11 bases lining up with TRBD1. The germline V gene has CDR1 LGHDT and CDR2 YNNKEL (reference sequence). This CDR3 is 16 amino acids long. The V gene end was trimmed by 2 bases and the J gene end by 9 bases; junction bases not matched to a gene: 6. This chain's CDR3 is CASSQSPGQGGSPLHF. Here the CDR3 DNA reads TGTGCCAGCAGCCAAAGCCCGGGACAGGGGGGTTCACCCCTCCACTTT.

This chain links TRBV27 with TRBJ2-7; 9 nucleotides align to TRBD1. There are 15 residues in the CDR3. Germline CDR1 and CDR2: MNHEY and SMNVEV (reference sequence). V lost 4 bases, J lost 2 bases, and 6 bases stayed unmatched. CDR3: CASSSGTGRTYEQYF. The CDR3 DNA is TGTGCCAGCAGTTCCGGGACAGGGCGAACCTACGAGCAGTACTTC.

This clone was detected once. This chain connects TRBV4-1 to TRBJ2-1, with D perhaps TRBD2 (5 bases). Germline loops: CDR1 MGHRA, CDR2 YSYEKL. The CDR3 contains 13 residues. Trimming shortened V by 3 bases and J by 7 bases, and 10 bases separated the two germline ends. CDR3 protein: CASSHRPGNEQFF. The CDR3 DNA is TGCGCCAGCAGCCACAGACCGGGGAATGAGCAGTTCTTC.

Worth noting for this clone: The sample has other DNA sequences that encode this CDR3 too. The chain is built from TRBV6-2 or TRBV6-3 and TRBJ2-2; D not certain. V was shortened by 2 bases and J by 2 bases, with 9 bases between the two germline ends. Germline loops: CDR1 MNHEY, CDR2 SVGEGT. CDR3 length equals 15 residues. This CDR3 reads CASSYSGGNTGELFF. For the CDR3, the DNA is TGTGCCAGCAGTTACAGTGGCGGCAACACCGGGGAGCTGTTTTTT.

The chain employs TRBV11-1 and TRBJ1-2, with 7 bases matching TRBD1. This CDR3 is 15 amino acids long. Trimming removed 6 bases from V and 1 base from J; junction bases left unmatched: 8. Germline loops: CDR1 SGHAT, CDR2 FQDESV (reference sequence). CDR3 coding DNA: TGTGCCAGCAGGAGATGGGACAGTCTTAACTATGGCTACACCTTC. Residues: CASRRWDSLNYGYTF.

The chain joins TRBV9 to TRBJ1-4; 8 bases map to TRBD1. The germline CDR1 and CDR2 sequences are SGDLS and YYNGEE. CDR3 size: 15 residues. V was clipped by 0 bases and J by 7 bases; unmatched bases: 5. This CDR3 reads CASSVGVQGGEKLFF. For the CDR3, the DNA is TGTGCCAGCAGCGTAGGAGTACAGGGGGGTGAAAAACTGTTTTTT.

The V and J genes are TRBV13 and TRBJ1-5; D gene uncertain. V was trimmed by 2 bases and J by 7 bases, leaving 9 bases between them. CDR1 PRHDT and CDR2 FYEKMQ come from the germline V gene (reference sequence). CDR3 length: 13 residues. The CDR3: CASSLFQEQPQHF. The CDR3 DNA reads TGTGCCAGCAGCTTATTTCAGGAACAGCCCCAGCATTTT.

This clone was seen at least ten times. V is TRBV5-1 and J is TRBJ1-2, with TRBD1 matching 11 bases. Germline CDR1 reads SGHRS; CDR2 reads YFSETQ. The length of the CDR3 is 19 residues. The junction had 10 bases not matched to a gene; V was cut back by 0 bases and J by 0 bases. The CDR3 DNA is TGCGCCAGCAGCTTGGGCTCCCTAGGACAGGGGGCTTCTAACTATGGCTACACCTTC. Encoded protein: CASSLGSLGQGASNYGYTF.

V gene TRBV6-5 combines with J gene TRBJ2-3; D is uncertain. Trimming pared 2 bases from V and 1 base from J, leaving 7 bases between. Germline CDR1 is MNHEY and CDR2 is SVGAGI. This CDR3 comprises 14 residues. The CDR3 reads CASSYAPGTDTQYF. CDR3 nucleotide sequence: TGTGCCAGCAGTTACGCACCAGGCACAGATACGCAGTATTTT.

The rearrangement joins TRBV19 to TRBJ2-7; 8 bases agree with TRBD1. The V and J ends lost 11 bases and 5 bases, in that order; junction bases with no gene match: 14. The germline gives CDR1 LNHDA, CDR2 SQIVND (reference sequence). CDR3 length: 14 amino acids. The CDR3: CASRGGQGRNEQYF. The DNA of the CDR3 is TGTGCCTCAAGAGGAGGACAGGGTAGAAACGAGCAGTACTTC.

V usage is TRBV5-8 and J usage is TRBJ2-1; D possibly corresponds to TRBD2 (6 bases). CDR3 size: 15 residues. Looked up from germline, CDR1 is SGHTS and CDR2 is YDEGEE. Trimming removed 0 bases at V and 4 bases at J, with 11 bases between. As DNA, the CDR3 is TGTGCCAGCAGCTTGGGACCCGGGAGTTACAATGAGCAGTTCTTC. It yields the protein CASSLGPGSYNEQFF. The variable domain in full, with the rest retrieved from reference TRBV5-8 and TRBJ2-1, is EAGVTQSPTHLIKTRGQQATLRCSPISGHTSVYWYQQALGLGLQFLLWYDEGEERNRGNFPPRFSGRQFPNYSSELNVNALELEDSALYLCASSLGPGSYNEQFFGPGTRLTVL.

This clone was seen only once. This rearrangement joins TRBV10-3 to TRBJ1-5; no definite D call. Germline assignment: CDR1 ENHRY and CDR2 SYGVKD. This CDR3 is 13 amino acids long. V dropped 7 bases and J dropped 7 bases, with 14 bases sitting between them. CDR3 protein: CAINGEPGQPQHF. Written as DNA, the CDR3 is TGTGCCATCAACGGGGAGCCGGGGCAGCCCCAGCATTTT.

V usage is TRBV7-8 and J usage is TRBJ2-3, with 9 bases matching TRBD1. Trimming cost V 5 bases and J 4 bases; bases outside gene matches: 7. The CDR3 is 15 residues long. Per the germline V gene, CDR1 is SGHVS and CDR2 is FQNEAQ. The CDR3: CASSINRGQSDTQYF. For the CDR3, the DNA is TGTGCCAGCAGCATCAACAGGGGGCAGTCAGATACGCAGTATTTT.

V usage is TRBV11-2 and J usage is TRBJ2-1; 8 bases are a match to TRBD2. CDR3 length: 16 residues. The V gene end was trimmed by 0 bases and the J gene end by 6 bases; junction bases not matched to a gene: 7. CDR1 and CDR2 (germline): SGHAT, FQNNGV. CDR3 nucleotide sequence: TGTGCCAGCAGCTTAGATTGGCTAGCGGGCCGCAATGAGCAGTTCTTC. Amino acid sequence: CASSLDWLAGRNEQFF.

This rearrangement joins TRBV29-1 to TRBJ2-1; the match to TRBD1 covers 7 bases. V lost 5 bases to trimming and J lost 4 bases; unmatched junction nucleotides: 11. Germline CDR1 SQVTM, CDR2 ANQGSEA. The CDR3 totals 15 residues. DNA of the CDR3: TGCAGCGTTTATCCAACAGGGGTGGGATACAATGAGCAGTTCTTC. Protein product: CSVYPTGVGYNEQFF.

This clone appeared a single time. V and J are TRBV2 and TRBJ1-1; 7 bases map to TRBD1. The CDR3 length is 13 residues. Germline V lookup: CDR1 SNHLY, CDR2 FYNNEI. J gave up 5 bases and V 6 bases, and 6 bases lay outside the gene matches. The CDR3 DNA is TGTGCCAGCAGCGAAACAGGGGTTACTGAAGCTTTCTTT. Its translation: CASSETGVTEAFF.

J is TRBJ1-6 and V is TRBV27; 7 nucleotides line up with TRBD1. The CDR3 extends over 16 amino acids. With 2 bases clipped from V and 10 bases from J, the junction kept 11 bases outside the gene matches. Germline CDR1 is MNHEY and CDR2 is SMNVEV (reference sequence). The CDR3 spells CASSLIPGAGGSPLHF. The CDR3 nucleotides read TGTGCCAGCAGTTTAATCCCCGGGGCAGGGGGATCACCCCTCCACTTT.

V and J are TRBV4-3 and TRBJ1-4, with D unclear. This CDR3 is built from 15 residues. V was clipped by 0 bases and J by 5 bases, with 10 bases between them. Germline V gene data show CDR1 as LGHNA and CDR2 as YSLEER. The CDR3 nucleotides read TGCGCCAGCAGCCAAGACCCGGGGTTCAATGAAAAACTGTTTTTT. Amino acid sequence: CASSQDPGFNEKLFF.

The chain carries TRBV5-1 and TRBJ2-5, with 10 bases that match TRBD2. CDR1 is SGHRS and CDR2 is YFSETQ in the germline V gene. The V and J ends lost 0 bases and 5 bases, in that order; junction bases with no gene match: 10. The CDR3 covers 17 residues. CDR3 amino acids: CASSLGGRTSGIETQYF. CDR3 nucleotides: TGCGCCAGCAGCTTGGGGGGCCGGACTAGCGGCATCGAGACCCAGTACTTC. Together with reference TRBV5-1 and TRBJ2-5, the CDR3 gives the full variable domain: KAGVTQTPRYLIKTRGQQVTLSCSPISGHRSVSWYQQTPGQGLQFLFEYFSETQRNKGNFPGRFSGRQFSNSRSEMNVSTLELGDSALYLCASSLGGRTSGIETQYFGPGTRLLVL.

This clone was found once. The gene calls are TRBV4-2 and TRBJ1-3; TRBD1 aligns across 8 bases. Germline-derived CDR1 and CDR2 are LGHNA and YNFKEQ. The CDR3 spans 18 residues. The junction had 9 bases not matched to a gene; V was cut back by 0 bases and J by 2 bases. Written as DNA, the CDR3 is TGTGCCAGCAGCCAAGAGAGGAGGACAGGGCGGACTGGAAACACCATATATTTT. It is translated as CASSQERRTGRTGNTIYF.

The chain joins TRBV5-1 to TRBJ2-7; 14 nucleotides match TRBD2. The CDR3 consists of 15 residues. The trim removed 4 bases at V and 7 bases at J, leaving 7 bases unmatched. Looked up from germline, CDR1 is SGHRS and CDR2 is YFSETQ. The DNA of the CDR3 is TGCGCCAGCAGCGCAACGGGACTAGCGGGGGTTGAGCAGTACTTC. Translating it yields CASSATGLAGVEQYF.

J is TRBJ2-1 and V is TRBV18; 7 nucleotides align to TRBD1. This CDR3 contains 16 residues. Germline CDR1 KGHSH, CDR2 LQKENI. Trimming took 4 bases from V and 6 from J; bases not matched to a gene: 12. The CDR3 DNA reads TGTGCCAGCTCACTCCGGGACAGAATGTTGGGCAATGAGCAGTTCTTC. Its protein is CASSLRDRMLGNEQFF.

This clone is a singleton in its sample. The genes are TRBV10-3 and TRBJ2-7; D might be TRBD2 (6 bases). The CDR3 contains 13 residues. The V gene's germline CDR1 is ENHRY and CDR2 SYGVKD. V shed 4 bases and J shed 5 bases, with 12 bases lying between them. Here the CDR3 DNA reads TGTGCCATCAGTGGGACGGGGGAGAACGAGCAGTACTTC. Residues: CAISGTGENEQYF.